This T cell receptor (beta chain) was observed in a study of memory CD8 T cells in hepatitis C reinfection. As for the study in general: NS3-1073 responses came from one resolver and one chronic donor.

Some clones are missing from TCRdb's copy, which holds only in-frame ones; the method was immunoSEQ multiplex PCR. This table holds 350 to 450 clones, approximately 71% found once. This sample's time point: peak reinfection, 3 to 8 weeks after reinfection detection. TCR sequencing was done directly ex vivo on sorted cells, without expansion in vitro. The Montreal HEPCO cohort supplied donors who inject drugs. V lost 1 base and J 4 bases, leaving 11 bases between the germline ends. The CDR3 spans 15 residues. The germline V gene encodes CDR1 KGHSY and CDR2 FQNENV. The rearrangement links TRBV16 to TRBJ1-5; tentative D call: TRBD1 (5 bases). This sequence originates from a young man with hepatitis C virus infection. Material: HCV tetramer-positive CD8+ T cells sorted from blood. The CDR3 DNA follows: TGTGCCAGCAGCCAATTAGGGCCAGGGAATCAGCCCCAGCATTTT. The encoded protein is CASSQLGPGNQPQHF.